This T cell receptor beta chain comes out of a study of T cell responses to AZD1222 COVID-19 vaccine. Findings and caveats of the study: Spike as a whole was targeted by vaccine-associated CD4 TCRs, dominant at 160-218 and 743-854. Clonal diversity was possibly underestimated; the donors were predominantly white British and more often female. Seropositive AZD1222 recipients at baseline numbered only six or seven. Unmutated variant regions are reportedly targeted by nearly half of spike-specific TCRs.

Germline V gene lookup returns CDR1 SGHVS and CDR2 FQNEAQ. The CDR3 has 15 amino acids. V was pared by 8 bases and J by 0 bases, with 8 bases of the junction left unmatched. Worth noting for this clone: Its antigen is not identified.

Only in-frame clones appear in the TCRdb table, and some are missing; sequencing was by immunoSEQ multiplex PCR. The table lists roughly 120,000 clones, 93% of them singletons. The rearrangement uses TRBV7-8 and TRBJ1-1, with 8 bases aligning to TRBD1. The sample in question was peripheral blood, obtained on day 0 of AZD1222 vaccination. This TCR was recovered from an adult in good health. The CDR3 DNA is TGTGCCAGCCGGGGTCAGGACAGGGTGAACACTGAAGCTTTCTTT. Amino acid sequence: CASRGQDRVNTEAFF.